This TCR beta chain is from a study of tumor-infiltrating lymphocytes in primary liver carcinoma. At the level of the study: Patients underwent surgical resection for primary liver carcinoma. The patient group consisted of men and women aged 30 to 69 years. Sequenced samples came back with roughly 3.65 to 8 million productive TCRbeta reads, and the counts looked alike across tissue types.

For this clonotype: A single base separates this from a much larger clone, so it may be a read error.

RNA was extracted from whole blood without cell sorting, alongside germline DNA. Priming with a constant-region primer yielded TCR beta cDNA from 500 ng total RNA. It was through three nested multiplex PCR rounds of slightly modified ARM-PCR that TCR beta libraries arose. MiXCR, run by TCRdb on the multiplex PCR reads, gives a single entry per CDR3 protein. The sample shows 320,000 or so distinct CDR3 sequences, 55% to 65% of them seen only once. The sample comprised peripheral blood. The sequence derives from a man in his forties with primary liver carcinoma and hepatitis B virus infection.

DNA of the CDR3: TGTGCCAGCGGTTACTCCGGGGACTCATCCTACGAGCAGTACTTC. Its translation: CASGYSGDSSYEQYF. This sequence joins TRBV6-6 and TRBJ2-7; the D gene is possibly TRBD2 (6 bases). The germline V gene has CDR1 MNHNY and CDR2 SVGAGI (reference sequence). The CDR3 runs 15 residues.